Listed below are T cell receptor beta chains from one sample, sequenced in a study of CD8 T cells in Susac syndrome. TCRdb re-called the immunoSEQ multiplex PCR reads through MiXCR, storing one row per CDR3 protein. The sample includes 300,000 to 350,000 distinct CDR3 sequences, about 91% seen only once; the top ten take over 0.065%. Sample: CD4+ T cells from PBMCs. The receptor source for this set is a human donor with multiple sclerosis. Each CDR3 is given with its conserved first and last residue. D genes are given only for firm matches. Size is stated for part of the rows, as once, few or many counts, or as a class when the clone is expanded.

clone size	D gene	V gene	CDR3 length	J gene	CDR3 DNA	CDR3 protein
.	.	TRBV7-2	13	TRBJ1-2	TGTGCCAGCAGCTTGAGAGAGGGCTATGGCTACACCTTC	CASSLREGYGYTF
.	.	TRBV19	13	TRBJ2-1	TGTGCCAGTAGTATAGATGGGGGTAACCAACAGTTCTTC	CASSIDGGNQQFF
.	TRBD2	TRBV27	14	TRBJ2-5	TGTGCCAGCAGCTCGACTAGCGGGGGTACGACCCAGTACTTC	CASSSTSGGTTQYF
.	.	TRBV13	14	TRBJ1-4	TGTGCCAGCAGCCGGAACGGGGGGGATGAAAAACTGTTTTTT	CASSRNGGDEKLFF
.	.	TRBV5-1	14	TRBJ2-2	TGCGCCAGCAGCTTGGACGGGAACACCGGGGAGCTGTTTTTT	CASSLDGNTGELFF
.	TRBD1	TRBV7-2	16	TRBJ2-5	TGTGCCAGCAGCTTAGGGGGGACAGGGGGAAAGGGGACCCAGTACTTC	CASSLGGTGGKGTQYF
.	.	TRBV9	16	TRBJ2-5	TGTGCCAGCAGCCCCTACCCAGGGGCAAGGGGGGAGACCCAGTACTTC	CASSPYPGARGETQYF
once	.	TRBV6-6	14	TRBJ1-5	TGTGCCAGCAGTTACCCCGAAGGGGATCAGCCCCAGCATTTT	CASSYPEGDQPQHF
once	TRBD1	TRBV3-1	14	TRBJ2-7	TGTGCCAGCAGCCTGGGACAGGGGCGATACGAGCAGTACTTC	CASSLGQGRYEQYF
.	TRBD2	TRBV7-3	17	TRBJ2-3	TGTGCCAGCAGCTTAGGACTAGCGGGGGTGAAATCAGATACGCAGTATTTT	CASSLGLAGVKSDTQYF
once	TRBD2	TRBV28	15	TRBJ2-7	TGTGCCAGCAGTCCCTGGACTAGCGGGATAGACGAGCAGTACTTC	CASSPWTSGIDEQYF
.	.	TRBV19	14	TRBJ1-3	TGTGCCAGCATCCGGAGGTCCGGGGGAAACACCATATATTTT	CASIRRSGGNTIYF
once	.	TRBV18	14	TRBJ1-1	TGTGCCAGCTCACCTGTGTTGGGACCTTTTGAAGCTTTCTTT	CASSPVLGPFEAFF
.	.	TRBV7-2	15	TRBJ2-3	TGTGCCAGCAGCAAGGGGGGCGGGAGCACAGATACGCAGTATTTT	CASSKGGGSTDTQYF
once	TRBD2	TRBV5-1	17	TRBJ2-2	TGCGCCAGCAGCTCTAAGCGGGAGGGCCTCTACACCGGGGAGCTGTTTTTT	CASSSKREGLYTGELFF
few	.	TRBV6-1	15	TRBJ2-7	TGTGCCAGCAGTAGCCGAGGGACGAACTCCTACGAGCAGTACTTC	CASSSRGTNSYEQYF
.	.	TRBV7-9	15	TRBJ1-4	TGTGCCAGCAGCTTAGCGTCGGCTCGCGTTGAAAAACTGTTTTTT	CASSLASARVEKLFF
.	.	TRBV2	15	TRBJ2-6	TGTGCCAGCACAGAAGAGACATCTGGGGCCAACGTCCTGACTTTC	CASTEETSGANVLTF
.	TRBD1	TRBV9	14	TRBJ1-6	TGTGCCAGCAGCGGACAGGGCTGGGAATCACCCCTCCACTTT	CASSGQGWESPLHF
.	TRBD1	TRBV7-3	16	TRBJ2-5	TGTGCCAGCAGCTTAACGGGACAGGGGGATTTAGAGACCCAGTACTTC	CASSLTGQGDLETQYF
.	.	TRBV20-1	17	TRBJ1-1	TGCAGTGCTAGAGTGGGGGTGTTCAGTCGGCGGAACACTGAAGCTTTCTTT	CSARVGVFSRRNTEAFF
.	.	TRBV19	13	TRBJ1-1	TGTGCCACCGGAGAACAGTCGAACACTGAAGCTTTCTTT	CATGEQSNTEAFF
.	TRBD2	TRBV6-1	16	TRBJ2-1	TGTGCCAGCAGCCAAACCGGGACTAGCGTATACAATGAGCAGTTCTTC	CASSQTGTSVYNEQFF
.	.	TRBV11-1	23	TRBJ2-6	TGTGCCAGCAGCCCCTCCCTACACCGGGGGAACCGGGACCACTTCTCTGGGGCCAACGTCCTGACTTTC	CASSPSLHRGNRDHFSGANVLTF
few	TRBD2	TRBV12-3/TRBV12-4	15	TRBJ2-1	TGTGCCAGCAGTCCGGGACTAGCGGGAGGACCGGAGCAGTTCTTC	CASSPGLAGGPEQFF
.	TRBD2	TRBV19	15	TRBJ2-1	TGTGCCAGTCAAGAAAGCGGGAGGGGTAAAAATGAGCAGTTCTTC	CASQESGRGKNEQFF
.	.	TRBV2	15	TRBJ1-1	TGTGCCAGCAGTGTTACCCTATCTCGTGGTACTGAAGCTTTCTTT	CASSVTLSRGTEAFF
.	TRBD2	TRBV3-1	14	TRBJ2-1	TGTGCCAGCAGCCAAGGTCGGGGGGGCAATGAGCAGTTCTTC	CASSQGRGGNEQFF
.	TRBD2	TRBV12-3/TRBV12-4	14	TRBJ2-7	TGTGCCAGCAGTTTACTAGCGGGAGGTTGGGAGCAGTACTTC	CASSLLAGGWEQYF
.	.	TRBV19	14	TRBJ1-1	TGTGCCAGCTTCGTGGGGGGGTTGAACACTGAAGCTTTCTTT	CASFVGGLNTEAFF